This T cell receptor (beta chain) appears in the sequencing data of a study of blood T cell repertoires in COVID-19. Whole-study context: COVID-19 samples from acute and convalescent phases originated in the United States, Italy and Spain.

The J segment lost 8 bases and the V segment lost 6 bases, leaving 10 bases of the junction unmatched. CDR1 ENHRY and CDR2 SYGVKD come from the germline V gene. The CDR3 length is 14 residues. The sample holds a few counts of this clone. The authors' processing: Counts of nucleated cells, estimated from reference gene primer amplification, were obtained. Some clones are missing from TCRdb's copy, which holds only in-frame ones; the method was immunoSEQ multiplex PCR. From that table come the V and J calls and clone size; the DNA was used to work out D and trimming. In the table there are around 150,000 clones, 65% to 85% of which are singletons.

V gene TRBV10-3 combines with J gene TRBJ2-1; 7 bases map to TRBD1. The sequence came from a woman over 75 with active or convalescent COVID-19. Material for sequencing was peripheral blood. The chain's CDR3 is CAIRFEGAGDEQFF. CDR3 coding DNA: TGTGCCATCAGGTTCGAGGGGGCCGGGGATGAGCAGTTCTTC.